A single sample is the source of the 10 T cell receptor beta chains below, sequenced in a study of cytomegalovirus exposure and HLA in healthy donors (dated by TCRdb to 2016 to 2017). Library preparation employed the immunoSEQ multiplex PCR assay. A mixture of 60 forward primers for TCR Vbeta segments and 13 reverse primers for TCR Jbeta segments was used in the multiplex PCR. TCRdb's version of the immuneACCESS table is confined to in-frame rearrangements and falls short of the full clone set. An unresolved V gene accounts for under half of the shortfall where checked; the remainder is of unknown origin. The sample has just over 150,000 clones on record, 70% to 85% of them singletons. 5.5% to 8.5% of the sample is held by the ten biggest clonotypes. Sample: PBMCs. The receptors stem from a woman between 45 and 60 years old in good health and CMV-seropositive.

The chain joins TRBV5-4 to TRBJ2-5, with 7 bases fitting TRBD1. CDR1 and CDR2 (germline): SGHNT, YYREEE (reference sequence). The junction had 7 bases not matched to a gene; V was cut back by 6 bases and J by 5 bases. This CDR3 spans 13 amino acids. DNA of the CDR3: TGTGCCAGCACCACCGGACAGGCGGAGACCCAGTACTTC. Translated: CASTTGQAETQYF.

V and J are TRBV29-1 and TRBJ2-3; 8 nucleotides match TRBD1. Germline CDR1 is SQVTM and CDR2 is ANQGSEA. CDR3 length: 13 amino acids. Trimming at V came to 6 bases and at J to 5 bases, leaving 7 bases not matched to a gene. Here the CDR3 reads CSVEKTGVDTQYF. As DNA, the CDR3 is TGCAGCGTCGAAAAGACAGGGGTAGATACGCAGTATTTT.

V usage is TRBV6-5 and J usage is TRBJ1-1; D is perhaps TRBD1 (5 bases). Germline CDR1 reads MNHEY; CDR2 reads SVGAGI. V gave up 8 bases and J gave up 4 bases, with 14 bases separating them. The CDR3 has 13 amino acids. The DNA of the CDR3 is TGTGCCAGCCAAAAAGCCGGGGGCACTGAAGCTTTCTTT. Protein product: CASQKAGGTEAFF.

This clone appeared a single time. The rearrangement uses TRBV6-4 and TRBJ1-4; 10 bases match TRBD1. The V and J ends lost 8 bases and 7 bases, in that order; junction bases with no gene match: 4. CDR1 is MRHNA, CDR2 SNTAGT, per germline. The CDR3 covers 13 residues. The chain's CDR3 is CASWGQGREKLFF. CDR3 in DNA: TGTGCCAGCTGGGGACAGGGGCGTGAAAAACTGTTTTTT.

The count of this clone is one. V usage is TRBV29-1 and J usage is TRBJ2-7; a possible D gene is TRBD1 (6 bases). Trimming took 4 bases from V and 2 from J, leaving 12 bases between them. Germline CDR1 and CDR2: SQVTM and ANQGSEA. The CDR3 is 13 amino acids. The DNA of the CDR3 is TGCAGCGTTGCAGGGGACAATACCTACGAGCAGTACTTC. Its translation is CSVAGDNTYEQYF.

The chain carries TRBV5-1 and TRBJ2-5, with 9 bases identical to TRBD1. V was pared by 4 bases and J by 5 bases, with 6 bases of the junction left unmatched. Germline V gene sequence: CDR1 SGHRS, CDR2 YFSETQ. The CDR3 extends over 14 amino acids. CDR3 in DNA: TGCGCCAGCAGCGCGGGACAGGGAGGGGAGACCCAGTACTTC. It translates to CASSAGQGGETQYF.

V and J are TRBV11-2 and TRBJ1-5, with 8 positions matching TRBD1. Germline-derived CDR1 and CDR2 are SGHAT and FQNNGV. The CDR3 is 15 amino acids. The V gene end was trimmed by 2 bases and the J gene end by 6 bases; junction bases not matched to a gene: 6. The CDR3 nucleotides are TGTGCCAGCAGCTTAAGGGGACAGGTTGGTCAGCCCCAGCATTTT. It is translated as CASSLRGQVGQPQHF.

This clone was picked up a small number of times. This chain joins TRBV5-6 and TRBJ1-5; TRBD1 aligns across 9 bases. The trim removed 2 bases at V and 4 bases at J, leaving 4 bases unmatched. Per germline, CDR1 SGHDT and CDR2 YYEEEE. The CDR3 runs 15 residues. The CDR3 DNA follows: TGTGCCAGCAGCTTTAGCGGGACAGGGAATCAGCCCCAGCATTTT. Translated, it gives CASSFSGTGNQPQHF.

This chain uses TRBV30 with TRBJ2-2; 7 nucleotides align to TRBD2. Trimming took 5 bases from V and 5 from J; bases not matched to a gene: 11. In germline, CDR1 is GTSNPN, CDR2 SVGIG (reference sequence). The CDR3 runs to 15 residues. CDR3 amino acids: CAWDTWGAGTGELFF. Here the CDR3 DNA reads TGTGCCTGGGATACGTGGGGAGCGGGGACCGGGGAGCTGTTTTTT.

V and J are TRBV28 and TRBJ2-2; unclear D gene. V dropped 6 bases and J dropped 4 bases, with 12 bases sitting between them. The CDR3 spans 14 residues. Germline CDR1 and CDR2: MDHEN and SYDVKM. This CDR3 reads CASRPTLSTGELFF. The CDR3, as DNA: TGTGCCAGCAGGCCTACCCTTAGCACCGGGGAGCTGTTTTTT.